This record looks at one T cell receptor (beta chain) sequence and its context. This record belongs to a study of blood T cell repertoires in COVID-19. This CDR3 is 15 amino acids long. V dropped 3 bases and J dropped 4; count of bases not matched to a gene: 6. Looked up from germline, CDR1 is LNHDA and CDR2 is SQIVND (reference sequence). As processed by the authors: Estimated nucleated cell counts came from reference gene primer amplification. This table comes from immunoSEQ multiplex PCR, and its TCRdb copy is limited to in-frame clones, with some not included. V, J and clone size were drawn from that table, and D and trimming were deduced from the DNA. The sample lists approximately 220,000 clones, about 86% occurring once.

Sequencing was done on a sample of peripheral blood. The chain recombines TRBV19 with TRBJ2-7; 10 bases agree with TRBD1. The source of this sequence is a woman aged 25 to 39 who had recovered from COVID-19. The CDR3 region is CASSIRTGGFYEQYF. The CDR3 bases are TGTGCCAGTAGTATTAGGACAGGGGGTTTTTACGAGCAGTACTTC.